This TCR beta chain was captured in a study of regulatory T cells in long-lasting Graves disease. J gave up 2 bases and V 3 bases, and 9 bases lay outside the gene matches. Germline CDR1 and CDR2: MNHNS and SASEGT. The CDR3 sequence is 16 residues long. Regarding time point: newly diagnosed GD, antithyroid drugs for less than 3 months. Following extraction of RNA from PBMCs, that RNA was used to make the TCR library. Researchers made TCR beta libraries by using iRepertoire HTBI primers and running Arm-PCR on CDR3 regions. One entry per CDR3 protein, called by TCRdb with MiXCR from the multiplex PCR reads. This sample has about 540,000 distinct CDR3 sequences, with 13% found just once. The same data also contributed to another study, on T cells in Graves' hyperthyroidism and ophthalmopathy.

The V gene is TRBV6-1, the J gene TRBJ2-5; 7 nucleotides match TRBD1. The sample here was peripheral blood mononuclear cells (PBMCs), taken at new diagnosis, from a patient treated with antithyroid drugs. This clonotype originated in a man aged 25 to 40 with Graves disease. CDR3 residues: CASSDRTGAGQETQYF. CDR3 sequence (DNA): TGTGCCAGCAGTGATCGTACAGGGGCGGGTCAAGAGACCCAGTACTTC.